The 12 T cell receptor beta chains below were found in one sample sequenced in a study of blood T cell repertoires in COVID-19. Sequencing used immunoSEQ multiplex PCR; TCRdb keeps in-frame clones, though not all of them. Altogether 500,000 to 600,000 clones are present, 85% to 90% being singletons, with the ten largest covering around 7.8%. The sample consisted of peripheral blood. Receptors originate from a woman aged 50 to 60 with COVID-19, enrolled during active disease.

The genes are TRBV2 and TRBJ1-3; the D gene is possibly TRBD1 (6 bases). Germline CDR1 SNHLY, CDR2 FYNNEI. V was trimmed by 2 bases and J by 3 bases, leaving 8 bases between them. The CDR3 extends over 14 amino acids. Written as DNA, the CDR3 is TGTGCCAGCAGTGAATCCAGGGGTGGAAACACCATATATTTT. It codes for CASSESRGGNTIYF.

The V call is TRBV5-5, the J call TRBJ2-7, with D uncertain. The germline V gene has CDR1 SGHKS and CDR2 YYEKEE (reference sequence). The CDR3 consists of 12 residues. V was trimmed by 4 bases and J by 4 bases, leaving 9 bases between them. Here the CDR3 reads CASSLTPYEQYF. The CDR3, as DNA: TGTGCCAGCAGCCTGACTCCGTACGAGCAGTACTTC.

The V and J genes are TRBV5-1 and TRBJ1-2; 7 nucleotides align to TRBD1. Germline CDR1 reads SGHRS; CDR2 reads YFSETQ. The ends lost 0 bases at V and 5 bases at J; junction bases unmatched: 4. The CDR3 covers 14 residues. CDR3 in DNA: TGCGCCAGCAGCTTGGAGGGGGACAGTTATGGCTACACCTTC. Translated, it gives CASSLEGDSYGYTF.

The rearrangement links TRBV7-9 to TRBJ1-4; 11 positions match TRBD1. The CDR3 covers 14 residues. Germline CDR1 SEHNR, CDR2 FQNEAQ (reference sequence). J gave up 7 bases and V 3 bases, and 1 base lay outside the gene matches. The CDR3 is CASSFGTGGEKLFF. The CDR3 DNA reads as TGTGCCAGCAGCTTCGGGACAGGGGGTGAAAAACTGTTTTTT. Drawing the rest from reference TRBV7-9 and TRBJ1-4, the complete variable domain is DTGVSQNPRHKITKRGQNVTFRCDPISEHNRLYWYRQTLGQGPEFLTYFQNEAQLEKSRLLSDRFSAERPKGSFSTLEIQRTEQGDSAMYLCASSFGTGGEKLFFGSGTQLSVL.

This chain connects TRBV5-1 to TRBJ1-2; 7 bases line up with TRBD1. Germline lookup yields CDR1 SGHRS and CDR2 YFSETQ. The CDR3 is made up of 14 amino acids. Losses at the gene ends were 4 bases for V and 4 bases for J; bases not matched to a gene: 7. The CDR3 nucleotides read TGCGCCAGCAGCCCTGGGACAGACCTCTATGGCTACACCTTC. Amino acids: CASSPGTDLYGYTF. The whole variable domain, remainder taken from reference TRBV5-1 and TRBJ1-2, is KAGVTQTPRYLIKTRGQQVTLSCSPISGHRSVSWYQQTPGQGLQFLFEYFSETQRNKGNFPGRFSGRQFSNSRSEMNVSTLELGDSALYLCASSPGTDLYGYTFGSGTRLTVV.

The chain combines TRBV5-1 with TRBJ1-2; D is possibly TRBD1 (5 bases). The CDR3 has 15 residues. The V end lost 2 bases, the J end lost 4 bases, and 15 bases lay between the germline ends. Per germline, CDR1 SGHRS and CDR2 YFSETQ. DNA for the CDR3: TGCGCCAGCAGCTTCTCCGACCGAAGGGGCTATGGCTACACCTTC. This gives the protein CASSFSDRRGYGYTF. Using reference TRBV5-1 and TRBJ1-2 for the parts outside the CDR3, the full variable domain is KAGVTQTPRYLIKTRGQQVTLSCSPISGHRSVSWYQQTPGQGLQFLFEYFSETQRNKGNFPGRFSGRQFSNSRSEMNVSTLELGDSALYLCASSFSDRRGYGYTFGSGTRLTVV.

This chain links TRBV2 with TRBJ2-3; no definite D call. CDR1 is SNHLY, CDR2 FYNNEI, per germline. The CDR3 spans 12 residues. Trimming cost V 2 bases and J 6 bases, with 6 bases left between them. The CDR3 loop is CASSEMEDTQYF. The CDR3 DNA reads TGTGCCAGCAGTGAAATGGAGGATACGCAGTATTTT.

This clone was detected a few times. The DNA for the CDR3 is TGCGCCAGCAGTCTCTCAGGGGGCGAAGCAGCTTTCTTT. The encoded protein is CASSLSGGEAAFF. This chain uses TRBV5-1 with TRBJ1-1; TRBD1 agrees at 8 bases. J was trimmed by 10 bases and V by 5 bases; bases with no gene match: 10. The CDR3 consists of 13 residues. CDR1 SGHRS and CDR2 YFSETQ come from the germline V gene.

The chain uses TRBV27 and TRBJ1-1; perhaps TRBD1 as D (6 bases). V was trimmed by 6 bases and J by 1 base, leaving 9 bases between them. CDR1 MNHEY and CDR2 SMNVEV come from the germline V gene (reference sequence). There are 13 residues in the CDR3. The CDR3 sequence: CASRGGQNTEAFF. The CDR3 DNA reads as TGTGCCAGCAGGGGGGGGCAGAACACTGAAGCTTTCTTT.

V is TRBV19 and J is TRBJ2-2; no clear D gene. The ends were cut back, 2 bases at V and 6 bases at J, with 16 bases in the middle. The CDR3 consists of 16 residues. Germline CDR1 LNHDA, CDR2 SQIVND (reference sequence). CDR3 sequence (DNA): TGTGCCAGTAGTATACAGGTGTCAGGTTCAGCCGGGGAGCTGTTTTTT. Translated: CASSIQVSGSAGELFF.

The rearrangement links TRBV2 to TRBJ2-1; D possibly corresponds to TRBD2 (6 bases). CDR3 length: 13 residues. Germline CDR1 is SNHLY and CDR2 is FYNNEI. V lost 5 bases, J lost 9 bases, and 14 bases lay in between. The CDR3 is CASSWEVRGEQFF. The CDR3 DNA reads TGTGCCAGCAGTTGGGAGGTGCGGGGTGAGCAGTTCTTC.

V and J are TRBV4-2 and TRBJ1-2; D not certain. In germline, CDR1 is LGHNA, CDR2 YNFKEQ. Trimming cost V 3 bases and J 1 base, with 9 bases left between them. The CDR3 is 14 amino acids. CDR3 nucleotides: TGTGCCAGCAGCCATGATCTCGGTAACTATGGCTACACCTTC. This encodes CASSHDLGNYGYTF.